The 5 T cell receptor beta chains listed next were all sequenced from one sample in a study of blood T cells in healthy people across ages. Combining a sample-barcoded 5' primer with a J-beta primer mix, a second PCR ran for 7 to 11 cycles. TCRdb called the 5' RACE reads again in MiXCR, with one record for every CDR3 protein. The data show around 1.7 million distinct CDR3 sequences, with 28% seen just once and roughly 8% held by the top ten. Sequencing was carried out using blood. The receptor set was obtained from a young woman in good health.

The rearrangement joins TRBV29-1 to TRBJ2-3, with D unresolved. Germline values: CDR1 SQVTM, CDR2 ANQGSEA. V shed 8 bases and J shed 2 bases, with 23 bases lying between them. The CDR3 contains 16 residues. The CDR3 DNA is TGCAGCCCCCTCGTTTCCTCCCTTCTTTACACAGATACGCAGTATTTT. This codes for CSPLVSSLLYTDTQYF.

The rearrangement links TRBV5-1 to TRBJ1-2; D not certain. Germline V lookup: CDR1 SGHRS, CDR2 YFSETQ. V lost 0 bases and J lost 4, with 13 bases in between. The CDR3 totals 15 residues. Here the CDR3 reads CASSLAGEVVYGYTF. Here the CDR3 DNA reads TGCGCCAGCAGCTTGGCCGGGGAGGTGGTCTATGGCTACACCTTC.

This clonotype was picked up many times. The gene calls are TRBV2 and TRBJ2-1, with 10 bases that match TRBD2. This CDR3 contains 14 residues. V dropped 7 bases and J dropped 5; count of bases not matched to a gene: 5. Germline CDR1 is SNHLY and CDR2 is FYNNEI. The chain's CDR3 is CASKTGLADNEQFF. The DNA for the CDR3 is TGTGCCAGCAAGACCGGACTAGCGGACAATGAGCAGTTCTTC.

CDR3 residues: CASSLPWGTSNEQYF. The CDR3 DNA reads as TGCGCCAGCAGCCTCCCTTGGGGGACTAGCAATGAGCAGTACTTC. This rearrangement joins TRBV4-1 to TRBJ2-5; TRBD2 aligns across 9 bases. V trimming: 4 bases; J trimming: 11 bases; junction bases outside the gene matches: 14. The CDR3 spans 15 residues. CDR1 and CDR2 (germline): MGHRA, YSYEKL.

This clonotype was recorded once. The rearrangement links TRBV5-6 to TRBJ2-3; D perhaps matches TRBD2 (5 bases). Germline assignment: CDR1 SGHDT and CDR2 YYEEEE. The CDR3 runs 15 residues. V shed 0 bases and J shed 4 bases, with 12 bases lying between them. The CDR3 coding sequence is TGTGCCAGCAGCTTGGAGCCGGGAATGTCAGATACGCAGTATTTT. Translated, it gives CASSLEPGMSDTQYF. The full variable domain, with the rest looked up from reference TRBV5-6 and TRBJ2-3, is DAGVTQSPTHLIKTRGQQVTLRCSPKSGHDTVSWYQQALGQGPQFIFQYYEEEERQRGNFPDRFSGHQFPNYSSELNVNALLLGDSALYLCASSLEPGMSDTQYFGPGTRLTVL.